Each of the 15 T cell receptor beta chains below was sequenced from the same sample in a study of T cell responses to AZD1222 COVID-19 vaccine. The repertoire was sequenced with immunoSEQ multiplex PCR; TCRdb's copy has only in-frame clones and lacks some. The table records 110,000 or so clones, 88% of them present only once. The material was peripheral blood, obtained 28 days after the second AZD1222 dose. Receptors were obtained from an adult who received the AZD1222 COVID-19 vaccine.

The V gene is TRBV14, the J gene TRBJ1-1; D gene uncertain. The germline CDR1 and CDR2 sequences are SGHDN and FVKESK. Trimming removed 0 bases from V and 2 bases from J, with 16 bases in between. This CDR3 is 17 amino acids long. CDR3 DNA sequence: TGTGCCAGCAGCCAAGAATTTCAGGACGGACTAAACACTGAAGCTTTCTTT. Translation gives CASSQEFQDGLNTEAFF. Together with reference TRBV14 and TRBJ1-1, the CDR3 gives the full variable domain: EAGVTQFPSHSVIEKGQTVTLRCDPISGHDNLYWYRRVMGKEIKFLLHFVKESKQDESGMPNNRFLAERTGGTYSTLKVQPAELEDSGVYFCASSQEFQDGLNTEAFFGQGTRLTVV.

This chain links TRBV6-1 with TRBJ2-7; D is undetermined. This CDR3 region has 15 residues. Per the germline V gene, CDR1 is MNHNS and CDR2 is SASEGT. V dropped 6 bases and J dropped 5 bases, with 20 bases sitting between them. The CDR3 sequence is CASSSTWAYDDEQYF. The CDR3 DNA sequence: TGTGCCAGCAGCTCCACCTGGGCTTATGACGACGAGCAGTACTTC.

The V call is TRBV7-3, the J call TRBJ2-1, with 11 bases that match TRBD2. Germline assignment: CDR1 SGHTA and CDR2 FQGTGA. The CDR3 totals 14 residues. V gave up 5 bases and J gave up 5 bases; unmatched junction bases: 2. The CDR3, as DNA: TGTGCCAGCAGCCCACTAGCGGGGGACAATGAGCAGTTCTTC. It specifies CASSPLAGDNEQFF.

V usage is TRBV25-1 and J usage is TRBJ1-2, with a weak D call TRBD1 (5 bases). This CDR3 spans 15 amino acids. V lost 5 bases to trimming and J lost 8 bases, with 21 bases between them. CDR1 is MGHDK, CDR2 SYGVNS, per germline. CDR3 DNA sequence: TGTGCCAGCAGTCCAAACCGGGACCTCGTCGTGGGCTACACCTTC. It translates to CASSPNRDLVVGYTF.

V and J are TRBV18 and TRBJ1-1; 7 nucleotides line up with TRBD1. Germline CDR1 is KGHSH and CDR2 is LQKENI. J lost 5 bases, V lost 6 bases, and 9 bases had no gene match. The length of the CDR3 is 14 residues. CDR3 residues: CASSPLQGWTEAFF. CDR3 nucleotide sequence: TGTGCCAGCTCTCCGTTACAGGGGTGGACTGAAGCTTTCTTT.

The gene calls are TRBV25-1 and TRBJ2-7, with TRBD1 matching 8 bases. This CDR3 region has 14 residues. Trimming cost V 4 bases and J 3 bases; bases outside gene matches: 5. Germline V CDR1 and CDR2: MGHDK, SYGVNS. The DNA of the CDR3 is TGTGCCAGCAGTGCAGGACAGGGAGTCTACGAGCAGTACTTC. Residues: CASSAGQGVYEQYF.

This chain links TRBV24-1 with TRBJ1-4; TRBD1 matches at 9 bases. V dropped 3 bases and J dropped 5; count of bases not matched to a gene: 3. Germline CDR1 is KGHDR and CDR2 is SFDVKD. This CDR3 has 15 amino acids. The CDR3 is CATSDAGTGNEKLFF. The CDR3 DNA follows: TGTGCCACCAGTGATGCCGGGACAGGGAATGAAAAACTGTTTTTT.

The rearrangement links TRBV24-1 to TRBJ2-5; TRBD1 matches at 11 bases. This CDR3 contains 15 residues. V lost 3 bases, J lost 5 bases, and 4 bases stayed unmatched. The V gene's germline CDR1 is KGHDR and CDR2 SFDVKD. The CDR3: CATSDRTGGAETQYF. The CDR3 DNA reads TGTGCCACCAGTGATAGGACAGGGGGCGCCGAGACCCAGTACTTC.

V usage is TRBV29-1 and J usage is TRBJ1-6; maybe TRBD1 (5 bases). CDR3 size: 16 residues. Germline V CDR1 and CDR2: SQVTM, ANQGSEA. Trimming removed 1 base at V and 8 bases at J, with 18 bases between. The DNA of the CDR3 is TGCAGCGTTGAAGTCGAAGCGGGACCGAGGGATTCACCCCTCCACTTT. Its translation is CSVEVEAGPRDSPLHF.

Relative to its sample, this clone is medium-sized (0.01 to 0.1%). The J gene is TRBJ2-5, the V gene TRBV19, with 7 bases that match TRBD1. The germline V gene encodes CDR1 LNHDA and CDR2 SQIVND (reference sequence). Trimming took 10 bases from V and 4 from J; bases not matched to a gene: 18. The CDR3 totals 16 residues. CDR3 DNA sequence: TGTGCCACCTCACCCGACTGGACAGGCTATTTAGAGACCCAGTACTTC. Its translation is CATSPDWTGYLETQYF.

The chain combines TRBV4-3 with TRBJ1-3, with a possible D match to TRBD1 (5 bases). The CDR3 is 16 amino acids. Germline V gene sequence: CDR1 LGHNA, CDR2 YSLEER. V lost 4 bases and J lost 0, with 13 bases in between. The CDR3 coding sequence is TGCGCCAGCAGCCTTACCCTCGACAGCTCTGGAAACACCATATATTTT. Translated: CASSLTLDSSGNTIYF.

V and J are TRBV7-8 and TRBJ2-7; D uncertain. Between the trimmed V and J ends, which lost 5 bases and 6 bases, there was a span of 14 bases. CDR3 length: 13 amino acids. Germline V CDR1 and CDR2: SGHVS, FQNEAQ. DNA of the CDR3: TGTGCCAGCAGCGCCGCCGGGTTCGCCGAGCAGTACTTC. Translated: CASSAAGFAEQYF.

J is TRBJ2-7 and V is TRBV3-1 (or the pseudogene TRBV3-2), with unresolved D. Trimming shortened V by 4 bases and J by 0 bases, and 10 bases separated the two germline ends. This CDR3 is 14 amino acids long. CDR1 is LGHDT, CDR2 YNNKEL, per germline (reference sequence). This CDR3 is CASSLDRSSYEQYF. The CDR3 DNA follows: TGTGCCAGCAGCCTGGACCGGAGCTCCTACGAGCAGTACTTC.

The chain's CDR3 is CASSQLPGQGGYYEQYF. The CDR3 DNA sequence: TGTGCCAGCAGCCAACTTCCGGGACAGGGGGGATACTACGAGCAGTACTTC. The chain couples TRBV4-2 to TRBJ2-7, with 11 bases aligning to TRBD1. Germline-derived CDR1 and CDR2 are LGHNA and YNFKEQ. V shed 2 bases, J shed 3 bases, and the junction held 9 bases outside the gene matches. The CDR3 spans 17 residues.

V usage is TRBV28 and J usage is TRBJ1-2; D may be TRBD1 (6 bases). V lost 5 bases to trimming and J lost 8 bases, with 12 bases between them. The CDR3 is 12 amino acids. Germline CDR1 MDHEN, CDR2 SYDVKM. Here the CDR3 DNA reads TGTGCCAGCAGTACGTACAGGGACGGCTACACCTTC. Translating it yields CASSTYRDGYTF.